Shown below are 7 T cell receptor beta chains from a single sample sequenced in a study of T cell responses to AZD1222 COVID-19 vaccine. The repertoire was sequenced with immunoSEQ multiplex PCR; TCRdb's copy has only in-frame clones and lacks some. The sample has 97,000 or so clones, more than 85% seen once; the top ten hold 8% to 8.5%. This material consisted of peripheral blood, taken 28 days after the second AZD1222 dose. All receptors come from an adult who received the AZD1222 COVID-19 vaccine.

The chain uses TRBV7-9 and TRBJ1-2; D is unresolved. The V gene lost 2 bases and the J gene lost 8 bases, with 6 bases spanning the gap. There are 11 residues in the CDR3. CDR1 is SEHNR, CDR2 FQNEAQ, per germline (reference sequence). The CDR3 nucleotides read TGTGCCAGCAGCTTATTGGGCGGCTACACCTTC. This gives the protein CASSLLGGYTF.

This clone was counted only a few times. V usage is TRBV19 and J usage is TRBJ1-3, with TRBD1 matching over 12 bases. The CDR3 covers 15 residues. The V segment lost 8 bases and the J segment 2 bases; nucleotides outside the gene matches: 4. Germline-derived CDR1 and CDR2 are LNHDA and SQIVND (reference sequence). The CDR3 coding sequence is TGTGCCAGTCTGGGACAGGGGGCGACTGGAAACACCATATATTTT. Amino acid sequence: CASLGQGATGNTIYF.

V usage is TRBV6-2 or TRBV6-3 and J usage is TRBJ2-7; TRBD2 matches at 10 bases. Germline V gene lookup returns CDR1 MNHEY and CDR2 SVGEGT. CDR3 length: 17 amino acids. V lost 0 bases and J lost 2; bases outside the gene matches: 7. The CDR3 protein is CASSYSNLAGDPYEQYF. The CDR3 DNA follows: TGTGCCAGCAGTTACTCGAACCTAGCGGGAGATCCCTACGAGCAGTACTTC.

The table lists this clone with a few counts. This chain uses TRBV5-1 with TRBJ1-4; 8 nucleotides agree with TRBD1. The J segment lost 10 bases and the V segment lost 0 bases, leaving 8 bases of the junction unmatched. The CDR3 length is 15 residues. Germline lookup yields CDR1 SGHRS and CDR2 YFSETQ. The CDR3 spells CASSLDGQGVGKLFF. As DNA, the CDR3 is TGCGCCAGCAGCTTGGACGGACAGGGCGTTGGAAAACTGTTTTTT.

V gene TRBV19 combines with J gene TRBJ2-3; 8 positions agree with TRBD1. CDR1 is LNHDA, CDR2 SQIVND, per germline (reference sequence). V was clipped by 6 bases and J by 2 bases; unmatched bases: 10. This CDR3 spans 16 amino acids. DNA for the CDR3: TGTGCCAGTAGCGGAGACAGGGGTGGATCCACAGATACGCAGTATTTT. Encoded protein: CASSGDRGGSTDTQYF.

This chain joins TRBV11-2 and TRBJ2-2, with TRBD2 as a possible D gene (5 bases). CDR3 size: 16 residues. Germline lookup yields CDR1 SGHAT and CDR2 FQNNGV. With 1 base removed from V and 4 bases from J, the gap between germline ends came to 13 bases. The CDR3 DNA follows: TGTGCCAGCAGCTTAGTGGGCCCGCGGGTCACCGGGGAGCTGTTTTTT. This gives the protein CASSLVGPRVTGELFF.

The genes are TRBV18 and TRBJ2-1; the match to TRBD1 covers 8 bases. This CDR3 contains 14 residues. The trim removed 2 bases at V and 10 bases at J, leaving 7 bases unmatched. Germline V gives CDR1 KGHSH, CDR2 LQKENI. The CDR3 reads CASSPGQGAWEQFF. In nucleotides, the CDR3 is TGTGCCAGCTCACCAGGCCAGGGGGCATGGGAGCAGTTCTTC.